This T cell receptor beta chain was recovered during a study of response to subunit inactivated influenza vaccine (dated by TCRdb to the late 2010s). Concerning the study at large: To follow how T cells responded to a trivalent subunit inactivated influenza vaccine, the researchers relied on deep quantitative profiling of the T cell receptor repertoire. Results and caveats for the whole study, not just this receptor: The authors proposed that each seasonal influenza vaccination may bring in only a limited number of new T cells.

Measured from the cysteine to the phenylalanine, the CDR3 is 17 residues long. Here the CDR3 DNA is all that survives: 51 bases in frame from base 1. V has 2 bases trimmed and J has 7 bases trimmed; junction bases matching no gene number 9. Via the germline V gene, CDR1 is SGDLS and CDR2 YYNGEE. This clonotype was counted a few times. Its antigen is still unknown. One base away there is no much larger clone; base qualities are not given. The method behind the library was RT-PCR. The instrument given in TCRdb is Illumina HiSeq 2500. TCRdb trimmed public reads at Q25 via fastp, called clones via MiXCR and kept in-frame beta chains. Under each unique CDR3 protein, matching rows form one entry showing the most common genes and DNA. This sample gives some 500,000 distinct CDR3 sequences in total; roughly 27% of them show up just once. In total, the top ten clones hold 1.5% to 2% of the sample.

This receptor chain uses TRBV9 and TRBJ2-3; 14 bases in the junction line up with TRBD2. The sample consisted of CD4+ T cells sorted from PBMCs, taken approximately 5 days after vaccination. This receptor was obtained from a man in his fifties or sixties who received an inactivated influenza vaccine. Donor details come from another sample of the same person, matched by shared clones. The DNA sequence follows: TGTGCCAGCAGCGTTACAACCGGGACTAGCGGGAGACATACGCAGTATTTT. It is translated as CASSVTTGTSGRHTQYF.